This T cell receptor beta chain was captured by sequencing in a study of CD8+ T cells in alopecia areata (dated by TCRdb to between 2017 and 2018). Regarding the research as a whole: Treated patients were enrolled in an open-label pilot trial of oral tofacitinib at 5 to 10 mg twice daily for moderate-to-severe alopecia areata. Patients received tofacitinib for 6 to 18 months and were then followed off drug for 6 months to check for delayed response and recurrence. In treated patients, disease severity was measured using the SALT score, which gives the percentage of scalp surface area affected. High-throughput TCRbeta sequencing was used to examine T cell clonal expansion in alopecia areata in both the C3H/HeJ mouse model and human patients. On the human side, TCRbeta sequencing was run on scalp tissue and on sorted CD4+ and CD8+ peripheral blood T cells from healthy controls and from alopecia areata patients with either patchy or totalis/universalis disease. Patients on tofacitinib were biopsied at baseline and after 4 and 24 weeks of treatment, and several of the patients also had a later scalp biopsy. Scalp clonality was compared across normal scalp (n=4), patchy alopecia areata scalp (n=8), and alopecia totalis/universalis scalp (n=8). RNA came from the PAXgene miRNA kit for fixed scalp, the miRNeasy kit for PBMCs, and the RNeasy kit for mouse skin. Amplification of TCRbeta CDR3 regions was done by immunoSEQ multiplex PCR using 35 Vbeta forward primers and 13 Jbeta reverse primers.

This clone was seen only a few times. Its binding antigen is unknown. No qualities accompany the bases; no much larger clone lies one base away. The full study reports these points: Unlike mouse skin, where gammadelta T cells dominate, normal human skin contains resident alphabeta T cells that get sequenced too, which complicates analysis of the scalp TCR repertoire. Many expanded lesional clones were found to persist in scalp and blood during tofacitinib treatment, and relapse after treatment cessation may be partly explained by this persistence. Higher clonality and more expanded CD8+ clones were observed in lesional scalp than in normal scalp, particularly in alopecia totalis/universalis, a finding suggestive of antigenic drive. Shared TCR sequences between patients were less evident than in mice, which may be partly attributable to HLA diversity in the patient population. Tofacitinib significantly decreased scalp clonality and the number of expanded CD8+ clones among the top 100 scalp clones. The treated cohort was small, with a single nonresponder, so links between baseline CD8+ expansion and response need larger studies.

The library relied on the immunoSEQ multiplex PCR assay. For TCR sequencing, RNA was extracted from every sample and reverse transcribed into cDNA to serve as template. SuperScript III was used for first-strand cDNA synthesis, primed with a 2:1 mix of oligo-dT and random hexamers. A synthetic immune receptor repertoire was used to measure amplification bias, and any remaining bias was corrected computationally. On the study's bioinformatics: After raw reads were preprocessed to remove errors, the CDR3 was defined following IMGT conventions as running from the conserved cysteine to phenylalanine. To get clonality, Shannon entropy was normalized by log2 of the number of productive unique TCRs and the result was subtracted from 1. Scalp TCRbeta sequences were cross-referenced with sorted blood CD4 and CD8 repertoires so that the CD4 or CD8 identity of scalp clones could be inferred. The clones in this table, taken by TCRdb from immuneACCESS, are in-frame only. Not every clone is retained; where verified, under half of the shortfall comes from an unresolved V gene, and the cause of the rest is unknown. The V and J calls and clone size are taken from that table; D and trimming were inferred from the DNA. This sample holds roughly 76,000 clones; around 29% were observed only once. The ten largest clones represent about 16% of the sample.

The time point label, read with the paper, signifies: about 4 weeks on oral tofacitinib. The sample's treatment or condition label is to be understood as: oral pan-JAK inhibitor, 5-10 mg twice daily. Lesional scalp punch biopsies and peripheral blood were collected from alopecia areata patients. PBMCs were isolated by density centrifugation and stained for CD3, CD4 and CD8, and CD4+ and CD8+ T cells were sorted on a FACSAria. The source of this sequence is a human donor with alopecia areata. The sample in question was CD8+ T cells sorted from blood, obtained at week 4, from a patient treated with tofacitinib.

The bases read TGTGCCAGCAGCTGGGAAGAGGGGCGGGGGGATGAAGCTTTCTTT. It encodes CASSWEEGRGDEAFF. The sequence is built from TRBV7-9 and TRBJ1-1; the D gene is perhaps TRBD1, from 5 matching bases. The CDR3 sequence holds 15 residues, the cysteine and phenylalanine included. Only the CDR3 DNA is retained, 45 bases long and in frame from the first base. The germline V gene (reference sequence) yields SEHNR for CDR1 and FQNEAQ for CDR2. The V end loses 4 bases and the J end loses 7 bases, and a stretch of 19 bases separates them.